The 32 T cell receptor beta chains below were found in one sample sequenced in a study of technical replicates of blood from a handful of donors. Sequenced by immunoSEQ multiplex PCR; TCRdb stores in-frame clones only, minus some. The sample has 73,000 or so clones; 75% to 95% are singletons. The sample was T cells isolated from PBMCs. Source of these receptors: a human donor in good health.

CDR3 sequence reads: CASSLYHQPQHF. CDR3 coding DNA: TGTGCCAGCAGCTTATATCATCAGCCCCAGCATTTT. This rearrangement joins TRBV7-8 to TRBJ1-5; the D is unclear. V was clipped by 2 bases and J by 5 bases, with 4 bases between them. The CDR3 has 12 residues. Germline V gene data show CDR1 as SGHVS and CDR2 as FQNEAQ.

V usage is TRBV5-1 and J usage is TRBJ2-7; 9 nucleotides line up with TRBD1. Germline V CDR1 and CDR2: SGHRS, YFSETQ. V shed 4 bases, J shed 3 bases, and the junction held 8 bases outside the gene matches. The CDR3 sequence is 15 residues long. CDR3 bases: TGCGCCAGCAGCCCGGACAGGGGCGAATACTACGAGCAGTACTTC. The encoded protein is CASSPDRGEYYEQYF.

This clone was recorded once. V is TRBV19 and J is TRBJ2-1, with a tentative D call TRBD2 (5 bases). V was shortened by 3 bases and J by 0 bases, with 9 bases between the two germline ends. The CDR3 length is 15 residues. Per germline, CDR1 LNHDA and CDR2 SQIVND (reference sequence). The CDR3 DNA reads as TGTGCCAGTAGTATTGAGGAGGCCTCCTACAATGAGCAGTTCTTC. It yields the protein CASSIEEASYNEQFF.

This clone occurred once. This chain connects TRBV28 to TRBJ1-2; 10 positions match TRBD1. Trimming at V came to 5 bases and at J to 6 bases, leaving 3 bases not matched to a gene. The CDR3 covers 13 residues. Germline-derived CDR1 and CDR2 are MDHEN and SYDVKM. The chain's CDR3 is CASSPGTGDGYTF. The CDR3 nucleotides read TGTGCCAGCAGTCCCGGGACAGGGGATGGCTACACCTTC.

As to this clone: Other DNA sequences within the sample encode an identical CDR3. The chain combines TRBV6-5 with TRBJ2-7, with TRBD1 identical over 10 bases. Per the germline V gene, CDR1 is MNHEY and CDR2 is SVGAGI. J gave up 1 base and V 5 bases, and 2 bases lay outside the gene matches. This CDR3 contains 14 residues. CDR3 sequence: CASSPGQGSYEQYF. The CDR3 nucleotides read TGTGCCAGCAGTCCGGGACAGGGGTCCTACGAGCAGTACTTC.

The chain joins TRBV5-4 to TRBJ2-5; TRBD1 matches 7 bases. The CDR3 has 13 amino acids. CDR1 and CDR2 from the germline V gene are SGHNT and YYREEE (reference sequence). V dropped 1 base and J dropped 3; count of bases not matched to a gene: 0. Here the CDR3 DNA reads TGTGCCAGCAGCTTGACAGGGGAAGAGACCCAGTACTTC. Translation: CASSLTGEETQYF.

The chain links TRBV18 to TRBJ1-1; weak D call: TRBD1 (6 bases). The CDR3 length is 14 residues. The V end lost 8 bases, the J end lost 4 bases, and 17 bases lay between the germline ends. The germline V gene encodes CDR1 KGHSH and CDR2 LQKENI. The CDR3 loop is CASRGGGIGTEAFF. The CDR3 coding sequence is TGTGCCAGCCGAGGGGGAGGGATAGGCACTGAAGCTTTCTTT.

The V gene is TRBV10-3, the J gene TRBJ2-2, with 10 nucleotides matching TRBD2. Germline V CDR1 and CDR2: ENHRY, SYGVKD. With V trimmed by 2 bases and J by 4 bases, 10 bases remained unmatched. The CDR3 has 18 residues. CDR3 bases: TGTGCCATCAGTGAGGACCTAGCGGGGGTACGAGGCACCGGGGAGCTGTTTTTT. The encoded protein is CAISEDLAGVRGTGELFF.

This chain links TRBV18 with TRBJ2-3, with 12 bases identical to TRBD2. The CDR3 has 21 residues. CDR1 is KGHSH, CDR2 LQKENI, per germline. V dropped 4 bases and J dropped 0; count of bases not matched to a gene: 17. The DNA for the CDR3 is TGTGCCAGCTCACTTACCGAGGGAACTAGCGGGGGGCCCTCTAGCACAGATACGCAGTATTTT. The encoded protein is CASSLTEGTSGGPSSTDTQYF.

The chain combines TRBV27 with TRBJ1-4; D gene uncertain. Trimming took 4 bases from V and 7 from J, leaving 16 bases between them. The CDR3 spans 15 residues. Germline lookup yields CDR1 MNHEY and CDR2 SMNVEV (reference sequence). The CDR3 region is CASSSLYSLREKLFF. CDR3 DNA: TGTGCCAGCAGTTCTTTGTACAGCCTTCGTGAAAAACTGTTTTTT.

The chain joins TRBV7-9 to TRBJ2-7; 7 nucleotides match TRBD2. Germline V gives CDR1 SEHNR, CDR2 FQNEAQ (reference sequence). Trimming removed 5 bases from V and 6 bases from J; junction bases left unmatched: 10. The CDR3 totals 14 residues. As DNA, the CDR3 is TGTGCCAGCAGCCCCTCTTGGCGGGAGACCGAGCAGTACTTC. Translation gives CASSPSWRETEQYF.

The CDR3 coding sequence is TGTGCCACCAGCCCCGGCACAGATACGCAGTATTTT. It encodes CATSPGTDTQYF. The V call is TRBV15, the J call TRBJ2-3; D remains ambiguous. The germline CDR1 and CDR2 sequences are LNHNV and YYDKDF (reference sequence). The CDR3 loop spans 12 amino acids. Trimming stripped 5 bases from V and 1 base from J, with 4 bases between.

V usage is TRBV2 and J usage is TRBJ2-7; TRBD1 agrees at 7 bases. V lost 4 bases to trimming and J lost 3 bases; unmatched junction nucleotides: 6. CDR3 size: 14 residues. Germline-derived CDR1 and CDR2 are SNHLY and FYNNEI. CDR3 sequence reads: CASSGTGRDYEQYF. The CDR3 bases are TGTGCCAGCAGTGGGACAGGTCGGGACTACGAGCAGTACTTC.

The V call is TRBV7-9, the J call TRBJ2-1; D might be TRBD2 (6 bases). CDR1 and CDR2 (germline): SEHNR, FQNEAQ (reference sequence). The CDR3 has 13 residues. Trimming cost V 3 bases and J 9 bases, with 12 bases left between them. The CDR3 DNA reads as TGTGCCAGCAGCTTCGGAGGGATCGGTGAGCAGTTCTTC. The encoded protein is CASSFGGIGEQFF.

This rearrangement joins TRBV29-1 to TRBJ2-3, with TRBD1 as a possible D gene (5 bases). CDR1 is SQVTM and CDR2 is ANQGSEA in the germline V gene. The ends were cut back, 6 bases at V and 4 bases at J, with 20 bases in the middle. CDR3 length: 15 amino acids. The CDR3 loop reads CSVPKGLSLADTQYF. In nucleotides, the CDR3 is TGCAGCGTCCCAAAGGGGTTGAGTTTAGCAGATACGCAGTATTTT.

This clone was recorded only once. The chain carries TRBV6-5 and TRBJ2-7; 8 nucleotides align to TRBD2. The V gene end was trimmed by 2 bases and the J gene end by 0 bases; junction bases not matched to a gene: 3. CDR3 length equals 15 residues. The V gene's germline CDR1 is MNHEY and CDR2 SVGAGI. The CDR3 region has the DNA TGTGCCAGCAGTTACACAGCGGGAGCCTCCTACGAGCAGTACTTC. Amino acid sequence: CASSYTAGASYEQYF.

This chain uses TRBV19 with TRBJ1-3; 7 bases are a match to TRBD1. V was pared by 7 bases and J by 2 bases, with 17 bases of the junction left unmatched. The germline CDR1 and CDR2 sequences are LNHDA and SQIVND (reference sequence). This CDR3 contains 18 residues. The CDR3, as DNA: TGTGCCAGTACCTCGACAGGGAGTGGGCGGCGAACTGGAAACACCATATATTTT. Translation: CASTSTGSGRRTGNTIYF.

The CDR3 bases are TGTGCCAGCAGCTTTTCTAGCGGGGACCCACCCTACAATGAGCAGTTCTTC. It is translated as CASSFSSGDPPYNEQFF. The chain recombines TRBV7-9 with TRBJ2-1; 9 nucleotides match TRBD2. Per the germline V gene, CDR1 is SEHNR and CDR2 is FQNEAQ (reference sequence). This CDR3 is built from 17 residues. The junction had 8 bases not matched to a gene; V was cut back by 3 bases and J by 2 bases.

The chain joins TRBV9 to TRBJ2-3; D unclear. The CDR3 runs 15 residues. Per the germline V gene, CDR1 is SGDLS and CDR2 is YYNGEE. Trimming left V 3 bases short and J 1 base short, with 12 bases between. The CDR3: CASSELREGTDTQYF. The CDR3 DNA sequence: TGTGCCAGCAGCGAGCTGAGAGAAGGCACAGATACGCAGTATTTT.

V gene TRBV7-8 combines with J gene TRBJ2-7; TRBD1 is a possible D gene (5 bases). The CDR3 is 14 amino acids. CDR1 SGHVS and CDR2 FQNEAQ come from the germline V gene. V dropped 5 bases and J dropped 2 bases, with 13 bases sitting between them. DNA for the CDR3: TGTGCCAGCAGCCTCTTCAGGACAACCTACGAGCAGTACTTC. It is translated as CASSLFRTTYEQYF. Variable domain in full (rest from reference TRBV7-8 and TRBJ2-7): GAGVSQSPRYKVAKRGQDVALRCDPISGHVSLFWYQQALGQGPEFLTYFQNEAQLDKSGLPSDRFFAERPEGSVSTLKIQRTQQEDSAVYLCASSLFRTTYEQYFGPGTRLTVT.

The CDR3 DNA is TGTGCCAGCAGCCAAGTGACAGCGACCCGAGAGACCCAGTACTTC. The encoded protein is CASSQVTATRETQYF. The V and J genes are TRBV4-2 and TRBJ2-5; maybe TRBD1 (5 bases). CDR3 length: 15 residues. Germline V lookup: CDR1 LGHNA, CDR2 YNFKEQ. V dropped 1 base and J dropped 4 bases, with 13 bases sitting between them.

V gene TRBV29-1 combines with J gene TRBJ2-3; 8 bases are a match to TRBD2. This CDR3 comprises 14 residues. J was trimmed by 3 bases and V by 0 bases; bases with no gene match: 2. The germline gives CDR1 SQVTM, CDR2 ANQGSEA. In DNA form, the CDR3 reads TGCAGCGTTGAAGACAGCGGGAGAACAGATACGCAGTATTTT. Amino acid sequence: CSVEDSGRTDTQYF.

The V call is TRBV11-2, the J call TRBJ2-7, with 9 nucleotides matching TRBD1. After removal of 8 bases from V and 2 bases from J, the junction contained 7 bases not matched to a gene. This CDR3 has 14 amino acids. Germline lookup yields CDR1 SGHAT and CDR2 FQNNGV. CDR3 bases: TGTGCCAGCGGCGAACAGGGGGCGGCCTACGAGCAGTACTTC. Protein sequence: CASGEQGAAYEQYF.

This clone was seen a few times. This chain joins TRBV29-1 and TRBJ1-5; perhaps TRBD1 as D (6 bases). Germline CDR1 SQVTM, CDR2 ANQGSEA. The CDR3 totals 14 residues. Trimming shortened V by 3 bases and J by 3 bases, and 12 bases separated the two germline ends. CDR3 sequence reads: CSVEAGGINQPQHF. CDR3 in DNA: TGCAGCGTTGAGGCTGGGGGCATCAATCAGCCCCAGCATTTT. Together with reference TRBV29-1 and TRBJ1-5, the CDR3 gives the full variable domain: SAVISQKPSRDICQRGTSLTIQCQVDSQVTMMFWYRQQPGQSLTLIATANQGSEATYESGFVIDKFPISRPNLTFSTLTVSNMSPEDSSIYLCSVEAGGINQPQHFGDGTRLSIL.

V gene TRBV2 combines with J gene TRBJ2-7; TRBD1 aligns across 9 bases. The trim removed 4 bases at V and 5 bases at J, leaving 12 bases unmatched. The CDR3 length is 16 residues. Per the germline V gene, CDR1 is SNHLY and CDR2 is FYNNEI. CDR3 region: CASSVSSTGGKDEQYF. CDR3 nucleotide sequence: TGTGCCAGCAGTGTTTCTTCGACAGGGGGTAAAGACGAGCAGTACTTC.

This chain uses TRBV9 with TRBJ1-3; TRBD1 aligns across 7 bases. J lost 2 bases, V lost 3 bases, and 11 bases had no gene match. Per the germline V gene, CDR1 is SGDLS and CDR2 is YYNGEE. The CDR3 covers 17 residues. Here the CDR3 DNA reads TGTGCCAGCAGCGGTACCCCAGACAGGGAAGCTGGAAACACCATATATTTT. Residues: CASSGTPDREAGNTIYF.

The chain couples TRBV27 to TRBJ2-1; TRBD2 agrees at 15 bases. The CDR3 contains 16 residues. CDR1 and CDR2 (germline): MNHEY, SMNVEV (reference sequence). With V trimmed by 1 base and J by 7 bases, 2 bases remained unmatched. The CDR3 DNA reads as TGTGCCAGCAGTTTATTCGGGACTAGCGGGAGGAATGAGCAGTTCTTC. Its translation: CASSLFGTSGRNEQFF.

CDR3 protein: CASSLASGFYEQYF. Here the CDR3 DNA reads TGTGCCAGCAGTTTGGCTAGCGGGTTCTACGAGCAGTACTTC. The V call is TRBV27, the J call TRBJ2-7, with TRBD2 matching 8 bases. V was pared by 3 bases and J by 3 bases, with 4 bases of the junction left unmatched. Per germline, CDR1 MNHEY and CDR2 SMNVEV (reference sequence). The CDR3 covers 14 residues.

The V call is TRBV6-1, the J call TRBJ2-5, with a tentative D call TRBD1 (5 bases). V lost 6 bases to trimming and J lost 4 bases, with 18 bases between them. The CDR3 sequence is 15 residues long. CDR1 and CDR2 from the germline V gene are MNHNS and SASEGT. CDR3 loop: CASRQILRDIETQYF. The CDR3 nucleotides read TGTGCCAGCAGACAGATTCTCAGGGATATAGAGACCCAGTACTTC.

In DNA form, the CDR3 reads TGCGCCAGCAGCTTCAGTGGGCCCTACGAGCAGTACTTC. It codes for CASSFSGPYEQYF. V gene TRBV5-1 combines with J gene TRBJ2-7, with D unresolved. The V gene lost 2 bases and the J gene lost 2 bases, with 8 bases spanning the gap. Germline V gives CDR1 SGHRS, CDR2 YFSETQ. This CDR3 is 13 amino acids long. The variable domain in full, completed from reference TRBV5-1 and TRBJ2-7, reads KAGVTQTPRYLIKTRGQQVTLSCSPISGHRSVSWYQQTPGQGLQFLFEYFSETQRNKGNFPGRFSGRQFSNSRSEMNVSTLELGDSALYLCASSFSGPYEQYFGPGTRLTVT.

The rearrangement links TRBV4-2 to TRBJ1-5; tentatively, D is TRBD1 (6 bases). Per the germline V gene, CDR1 is LGHNA and CDR2 is YNFKEQ. The CDR3 contains 17 residues. Trimming cost V 3 bases and J 1 base, with 16 bases left between them. CDR3: CASSQWTDPLSNQPQHF. CDR3 sequence (DNA): TGTGCCAGCAGCCAGTGGACAGACCCGTTAAGCAATCAGCCCCAGCATTTT.

Only one count was recorded for this clone. This chain uses TRBV6-5 with TRBJ2-1, with TRBD2 identical over 11 bases. There are 14 residues in the CDR3. The germline V gene has CDR1 MNHEY and CDR2 SVGAGI. V lost 6 bases, J lost 7 bases, and 5 bases stayed unmatched. Here the CDR3 DNA reads TGTGCCAGCAGCCGTAGCGGGGGGGCAAATGAGCAGTTCTTC. This sequence encodes CASSRSGGANEQFF.